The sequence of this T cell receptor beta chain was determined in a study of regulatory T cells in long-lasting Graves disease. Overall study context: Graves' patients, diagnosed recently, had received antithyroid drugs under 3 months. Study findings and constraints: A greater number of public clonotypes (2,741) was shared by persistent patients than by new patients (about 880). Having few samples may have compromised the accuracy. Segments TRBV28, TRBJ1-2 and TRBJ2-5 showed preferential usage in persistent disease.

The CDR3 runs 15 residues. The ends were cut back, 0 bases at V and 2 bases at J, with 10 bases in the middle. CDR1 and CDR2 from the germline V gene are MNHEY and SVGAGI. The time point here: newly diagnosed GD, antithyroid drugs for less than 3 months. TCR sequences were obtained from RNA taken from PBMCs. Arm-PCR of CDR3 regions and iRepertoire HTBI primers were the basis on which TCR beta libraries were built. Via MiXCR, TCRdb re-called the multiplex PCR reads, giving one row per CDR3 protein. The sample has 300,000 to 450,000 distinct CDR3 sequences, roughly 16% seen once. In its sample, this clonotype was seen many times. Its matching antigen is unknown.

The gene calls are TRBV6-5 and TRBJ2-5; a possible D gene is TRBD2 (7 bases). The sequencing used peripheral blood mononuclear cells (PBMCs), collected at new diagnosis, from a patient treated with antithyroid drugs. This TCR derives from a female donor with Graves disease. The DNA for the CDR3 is TGTGCCAGCAGTTACTCGGAGGGGGGGCAAGAGACCCAGTACTTC. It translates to CASSYSEGGQETQYF.